This section outlines one TCR beta chain sequence together with its context. These data come from a study of blood T cell repertoires in COVID-19. The assay was immunoSEQ multiplex PCR, and TCRdb's table has in-frame clones only and misses some. Altogether about 360,000 clones are present, over 70% being singletons, with the ten largest covering 2.5% to 3.5%. J gave up 8 bases and V 6 bases, and 12 bases lay outside the gene matches. In germline, CDR1 is MDHEN, CDR2 SYDVKM. CDR3 length: 15 amino acids. This chain connects TRBV28 to TRBJ2-1; 8 bases agree with TRBD2. The receptor's source is a man under 40 with active or convalescent COVID-19. Source material: peripheral blood. The CDR3 DNA reads as TGTGCCAGCAGCCCCAGCGGGAGCCCGATCTATGAGCAGTTCTTC. Translation gives CASSPSGSPIYEQFF.